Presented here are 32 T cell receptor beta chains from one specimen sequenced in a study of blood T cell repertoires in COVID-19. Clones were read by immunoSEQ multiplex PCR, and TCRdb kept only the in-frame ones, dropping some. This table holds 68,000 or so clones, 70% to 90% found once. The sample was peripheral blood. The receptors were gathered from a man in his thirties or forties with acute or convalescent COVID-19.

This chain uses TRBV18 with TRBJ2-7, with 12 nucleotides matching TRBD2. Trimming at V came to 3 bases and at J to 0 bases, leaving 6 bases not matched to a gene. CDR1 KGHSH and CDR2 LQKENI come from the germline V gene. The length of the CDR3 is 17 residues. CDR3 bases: TGTGCCAGCTCACCGAGACTAGCGGGAGACCTCTCCTACGAGCAGTACTTC. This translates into CASSPRLAGDLSYEQYF.

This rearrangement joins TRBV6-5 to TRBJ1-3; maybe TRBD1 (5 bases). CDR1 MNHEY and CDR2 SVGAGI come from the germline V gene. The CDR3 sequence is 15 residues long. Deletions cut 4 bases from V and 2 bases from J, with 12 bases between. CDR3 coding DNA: TGTGCCAGCAGTTTTAGGACAACAACTGGAAACACCATATATTTT. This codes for CASSFRTTTGNTIYF.

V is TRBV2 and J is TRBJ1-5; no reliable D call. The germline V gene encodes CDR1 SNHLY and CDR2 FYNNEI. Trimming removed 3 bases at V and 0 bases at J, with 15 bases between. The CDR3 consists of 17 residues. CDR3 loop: CASSDLSVGFSNQPQHF. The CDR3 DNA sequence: TGTGCCAGCAGTGATTTGAGCGTCGGCTTTAGCAATCAGCCCCAGCATTTT.

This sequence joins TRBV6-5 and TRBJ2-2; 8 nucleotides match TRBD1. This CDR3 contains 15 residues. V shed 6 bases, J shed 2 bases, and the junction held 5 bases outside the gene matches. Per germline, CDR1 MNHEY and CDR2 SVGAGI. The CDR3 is CASRPDRGNTGELFF. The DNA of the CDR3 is TGTGCCAGCAGACCCGACAGGGGCAACACCGGGGAGCTGTTTTTT.

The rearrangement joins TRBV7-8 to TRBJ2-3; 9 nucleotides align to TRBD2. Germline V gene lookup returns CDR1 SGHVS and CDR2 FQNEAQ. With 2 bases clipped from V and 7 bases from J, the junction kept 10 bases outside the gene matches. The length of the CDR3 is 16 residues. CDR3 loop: CASSLRLLAGDNTQYF. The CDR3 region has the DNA TGTGCCAGCAGCTTACGACTATTAGCGGGGGACAATACGCAGTATTTT.

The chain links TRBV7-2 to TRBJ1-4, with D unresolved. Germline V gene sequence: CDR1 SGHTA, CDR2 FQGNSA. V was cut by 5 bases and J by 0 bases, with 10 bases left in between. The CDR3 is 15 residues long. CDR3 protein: CASSARHTTNEKLFF. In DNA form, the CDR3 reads TGTGCCAGCAGCGCCCGACATACAACTAATGAAAAACTGTTTTTT.

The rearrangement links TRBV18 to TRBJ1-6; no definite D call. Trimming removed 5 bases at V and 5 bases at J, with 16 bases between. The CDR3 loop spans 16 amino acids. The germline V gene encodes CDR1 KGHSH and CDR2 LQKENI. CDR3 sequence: CASSSALAANNSPLHF. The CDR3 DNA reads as TGTGCCAGCTCAAGTGCGTTGGCGGCCAATAATTCACCCCTCCACTTT.

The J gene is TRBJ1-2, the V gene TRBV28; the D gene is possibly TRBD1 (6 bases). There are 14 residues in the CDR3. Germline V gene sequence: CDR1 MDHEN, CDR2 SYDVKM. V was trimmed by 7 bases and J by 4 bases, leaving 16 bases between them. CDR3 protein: CASTLGGGRYGYTF. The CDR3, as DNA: TGTGCCAGCACCCTAGGGGGGGGTCGCTATGGCTACACCTTC.

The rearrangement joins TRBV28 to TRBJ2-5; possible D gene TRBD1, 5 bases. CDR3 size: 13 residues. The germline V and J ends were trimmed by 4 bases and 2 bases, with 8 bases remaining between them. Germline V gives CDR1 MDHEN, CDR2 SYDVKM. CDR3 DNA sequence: TGTGCCAGCAGTTCGACAGCTCAAGAGACCCAGTACTTC. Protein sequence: CASSSTAQETQYF.

The DNA for the CDR3 is TGTGCCAGCAGCCCCGGACAGGGATTCTACGAGCAGTACTTC. Protein product: CASSPGQGFYEQYF. The chain has TRBV11-1 and TRBJ2-7; 8 positions agree with TRBD1. This CDR3 has 14 amino acids. Germline lookup yields CDR1 SGHAT and CDR2 FQDESV (reference sequence). Trimming took 5 bases from V and 3 from J; bases not matched to a gene: 6.

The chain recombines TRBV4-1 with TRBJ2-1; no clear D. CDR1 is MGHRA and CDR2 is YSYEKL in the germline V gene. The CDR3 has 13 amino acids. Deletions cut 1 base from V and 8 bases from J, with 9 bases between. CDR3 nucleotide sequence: TGCGCCAGCAGCCAAGGGCCAGCGTATGAGCAGTTCTTC. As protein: CASSQGPAYEQFF.

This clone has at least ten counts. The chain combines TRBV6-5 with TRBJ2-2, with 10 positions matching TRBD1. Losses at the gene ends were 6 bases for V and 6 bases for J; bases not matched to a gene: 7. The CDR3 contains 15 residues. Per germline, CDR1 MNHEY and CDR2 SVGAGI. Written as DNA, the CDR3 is TGTGCCAGCAGCCTTCCCGGGACAGGGGCCGGGGAGCTGTTTTTT. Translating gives CASSLPGTGAGELFF.

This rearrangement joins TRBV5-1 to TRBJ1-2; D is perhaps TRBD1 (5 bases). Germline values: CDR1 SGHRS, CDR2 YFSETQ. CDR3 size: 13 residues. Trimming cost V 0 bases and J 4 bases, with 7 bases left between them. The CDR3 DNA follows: TGCGCCAGCAGCTTGGACAGGACCTATGGCTACACCTTC. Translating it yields CASSLDRTYGYTF. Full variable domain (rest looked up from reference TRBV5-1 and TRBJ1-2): KAGVTQTPRYLIKTRGQQVTLSCSPISGHRSVSWYQQTPGQGLQFLFEYFSETQRNKGNFPGRFSGRQFSNSRSEMNVSTLELGDSALYLCASSLDRTYGYTFGSGTRLTVV.

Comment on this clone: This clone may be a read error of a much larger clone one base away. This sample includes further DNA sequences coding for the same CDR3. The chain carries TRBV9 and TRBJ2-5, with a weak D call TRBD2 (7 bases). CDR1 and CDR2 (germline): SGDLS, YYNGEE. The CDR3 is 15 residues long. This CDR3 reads CASSVDMGGQETQYF. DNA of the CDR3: TGTGCCAGCAGCGTAGACATGGGGGGGCAAGAGACCCAATACTTC.

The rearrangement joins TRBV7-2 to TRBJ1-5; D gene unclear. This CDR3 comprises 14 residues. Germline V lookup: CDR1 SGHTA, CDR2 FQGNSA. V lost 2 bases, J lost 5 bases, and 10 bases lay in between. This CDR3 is CASSLFGEDQPQHF. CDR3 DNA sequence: TGTGCCAGCAGCTTATTCGGTGAAGATCAGCCCCAGCATTTT.

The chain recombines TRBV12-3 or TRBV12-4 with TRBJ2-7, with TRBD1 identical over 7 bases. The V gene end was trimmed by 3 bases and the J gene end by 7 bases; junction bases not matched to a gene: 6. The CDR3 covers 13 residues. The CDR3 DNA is TGTGCCAGCAGTTTGGGCAGGGGGACGGAGCAGTACTTC. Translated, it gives CASSLGRGTEQYF.

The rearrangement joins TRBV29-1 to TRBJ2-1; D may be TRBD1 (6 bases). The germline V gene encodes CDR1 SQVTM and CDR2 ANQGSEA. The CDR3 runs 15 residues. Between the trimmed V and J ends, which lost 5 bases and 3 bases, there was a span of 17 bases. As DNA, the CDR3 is TGCAGCGTTTTACAGGGATCTGGTGTCTACAATGAGCAGTTCTTC. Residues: CSVLQGSGVYNEQFF.

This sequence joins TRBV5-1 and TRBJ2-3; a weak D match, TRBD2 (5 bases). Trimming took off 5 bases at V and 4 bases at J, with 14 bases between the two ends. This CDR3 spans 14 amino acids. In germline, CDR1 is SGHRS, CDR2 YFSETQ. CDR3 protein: CASRRTGRADTQYF. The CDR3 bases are TGCGCCAGCAGACGGACGGGAAGGGCAGATACGCAGTATTTT. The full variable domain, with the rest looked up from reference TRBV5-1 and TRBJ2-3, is KAGVTQTPRYLIKTRGQQVTLSCSPISGHRSVSWYQQTPGQGLQFLFEYFSETQRNKGNFPGRFSGRQFSNSRSEMNVSTLELGDSALYLCASRRTGRADTQYFGPGTRLTVL.

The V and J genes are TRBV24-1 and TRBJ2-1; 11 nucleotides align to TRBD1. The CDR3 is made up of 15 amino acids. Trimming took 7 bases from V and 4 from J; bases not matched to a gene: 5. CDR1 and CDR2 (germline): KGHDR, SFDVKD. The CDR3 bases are TGTGCCACCAGCTGGACAGGGGGCTCTTACAATGAGCAGTTCTTC. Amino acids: CATSWTGGSYNEQFF.

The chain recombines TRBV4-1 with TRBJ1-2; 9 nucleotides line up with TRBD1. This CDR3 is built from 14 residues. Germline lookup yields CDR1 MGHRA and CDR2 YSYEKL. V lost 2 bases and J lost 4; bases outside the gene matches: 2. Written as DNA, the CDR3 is TGCGCCAGCAGCCAACCGACAGGGGGCTATGGCTACACCTTC. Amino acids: CASSQPTGGYGYTF.

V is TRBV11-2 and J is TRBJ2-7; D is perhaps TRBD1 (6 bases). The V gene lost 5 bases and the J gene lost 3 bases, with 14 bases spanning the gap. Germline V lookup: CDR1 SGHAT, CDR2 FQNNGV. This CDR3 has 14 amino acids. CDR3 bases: TGTGCCAGCAGCCATCCGGGACACGGCTACGAGCAGTACTTC. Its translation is CASSHPGHGYEQYF.

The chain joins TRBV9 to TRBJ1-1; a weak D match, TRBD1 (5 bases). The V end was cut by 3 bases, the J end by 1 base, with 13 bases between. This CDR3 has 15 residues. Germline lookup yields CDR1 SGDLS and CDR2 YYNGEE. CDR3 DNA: TGTGCCAGCAGCGCTTGGGACGGGGGGAACACTGAAGCTTTCTTT. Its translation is CASSAWDGGNTEAFF.

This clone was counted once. CDR3 loop: CASTEQVNQPQHF. CDR3 bases: TGTGCCAGCACCGAACAGGTAAATCAGCCCCAGCATTTT. This chain uses TRBV28 with TRBJ1-5; TRBD1 might be the D (5 bases). The germline V gene has CDR1 MDHEN and CDR2 SYDVKM. V was clipped by 7 bases and J by 4 bases, with 11 bases between them. The CDR3 totals 13 residues.

The CDR3 sequence is CASSQDPGSFTDTQYF. The CDR3 DNA is TGCGCCAGCAGCCAAGACCCAGGGTCCTTCACAGATACGCAGTATTTT. The rearrangement uses TRBV4-1 and TRBJ2-3, with D perhaps matching TRBD1 (5 bases). The CDR3 has 16 amino acids. V gave up 0 bases and J gave up 2 bases, with 12 bases separating them. Germline values: CDR1 MGHRA, CDR2 YSYEKL.

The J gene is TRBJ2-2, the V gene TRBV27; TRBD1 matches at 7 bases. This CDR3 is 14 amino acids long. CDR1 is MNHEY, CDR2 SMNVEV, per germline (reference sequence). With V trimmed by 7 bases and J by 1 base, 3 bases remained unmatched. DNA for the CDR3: TGTGCCAGCAAGGGACAGCGGAACACCGGGGAGCTGTTTTTT. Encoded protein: CASKGQRNTGELFF.

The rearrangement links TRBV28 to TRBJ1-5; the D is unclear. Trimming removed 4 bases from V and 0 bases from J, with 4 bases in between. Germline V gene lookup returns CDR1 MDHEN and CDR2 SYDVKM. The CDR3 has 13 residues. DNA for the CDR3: TGTGCCAGCAGTTATTATAGCAATCAGCCCCAGCATTTT. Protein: CASSYYSNQPQHF.

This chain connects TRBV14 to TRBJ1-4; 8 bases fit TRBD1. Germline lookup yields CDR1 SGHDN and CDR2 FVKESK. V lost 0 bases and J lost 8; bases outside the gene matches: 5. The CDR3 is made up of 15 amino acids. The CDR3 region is CASSQETGGREKLFF. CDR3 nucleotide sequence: TGTGCCAGCAGCCAAGAAACAGGGGGAAGGGAAAAACTGTTTTTT.

The CDR3 region has the DNA TGTGCCAGCAGCTTAGGGCGGGGGCACCCCTACGAGCAGTACTTC. It yields the protein CASSLGRGHPYEQYF. The chain is built from TRBV7-8 and TRBJ2-7, with D possibly being TRBD2 (7 bases). Germline V gives CDR1 SGHVS, CDR2 FQNEAQ. The CDR3 totals 15 residues. The V end was cut by 1 base, the J end by 2 bases, with 12 bases between.

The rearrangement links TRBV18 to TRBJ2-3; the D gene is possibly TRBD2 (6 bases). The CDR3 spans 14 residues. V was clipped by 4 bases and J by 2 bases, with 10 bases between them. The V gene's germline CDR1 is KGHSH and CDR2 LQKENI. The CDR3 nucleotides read TGTGCCAGCTCACGGGGCGGGGCCACAGATACGCAGTATTTT. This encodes CASSRGGATDTQYF. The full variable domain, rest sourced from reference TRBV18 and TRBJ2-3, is NAGVMQNPRHLVRRRGQEARLRCSPMKGHSHVYWYRQLPEEGLKFMVYLQKENIIDESGMPKERFSAEFPKEGPSILRIQQVVRGDSAAYFCASSRGGATDTQYFGPGTRLTVL.

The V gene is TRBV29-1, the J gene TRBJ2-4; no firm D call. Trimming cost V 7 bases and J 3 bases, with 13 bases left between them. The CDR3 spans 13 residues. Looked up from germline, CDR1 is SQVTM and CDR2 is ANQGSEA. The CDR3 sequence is CSAMVPGKNIQYF. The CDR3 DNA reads TGCAGCGCGATGGTTCCAGGCAAAAACATTCAGTACTTC. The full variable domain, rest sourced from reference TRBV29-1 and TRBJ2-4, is SAVISQKPSRDICQRGTSLTIQCQVDSQVTMMFWYRQQPGQSLTLIATANQGSEATYESGFVIDKFPISRPNLTFSTLTVSNMSPEDSSIYLCSAMVPGKNIQYFGAGTRLSVL.

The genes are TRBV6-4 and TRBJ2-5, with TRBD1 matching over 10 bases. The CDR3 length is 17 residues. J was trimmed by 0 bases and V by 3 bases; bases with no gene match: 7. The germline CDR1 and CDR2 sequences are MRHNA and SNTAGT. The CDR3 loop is CASSEETGGRYQETQYF. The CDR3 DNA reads TGTGCCAGCAGTGAGGAGACAGGGGGCCGGTACCAAGAGACCCAGTACTTC.

The DNA for the CDR3 is TGTGCCAGCAGCGCAGGACAGGGCTGGGCCAACGTCCTGACTTTC. It translates to CASSAGQGWANVLTF. This chain connects TRBV28 to TRBJ2-6; 8 bases agree with TRBD1. The junction had 6 bases not matched to a gene; V was cut back by 6 bases and J by 5 bases. Germline CDR1 and CDR2: MDHEN and SYDVKM. The CDR3 has 15 amino acids.